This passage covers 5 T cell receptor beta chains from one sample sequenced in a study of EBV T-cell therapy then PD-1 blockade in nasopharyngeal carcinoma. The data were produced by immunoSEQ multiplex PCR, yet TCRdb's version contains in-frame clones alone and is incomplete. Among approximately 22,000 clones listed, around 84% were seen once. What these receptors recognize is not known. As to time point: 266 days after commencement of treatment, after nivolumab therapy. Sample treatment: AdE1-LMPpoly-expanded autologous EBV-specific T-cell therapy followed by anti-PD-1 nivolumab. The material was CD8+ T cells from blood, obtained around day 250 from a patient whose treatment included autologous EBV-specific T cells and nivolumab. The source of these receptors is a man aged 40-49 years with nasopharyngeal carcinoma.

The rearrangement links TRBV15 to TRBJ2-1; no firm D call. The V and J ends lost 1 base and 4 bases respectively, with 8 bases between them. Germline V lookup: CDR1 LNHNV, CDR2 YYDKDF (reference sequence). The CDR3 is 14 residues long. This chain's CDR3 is CATSRVREYNEQFF. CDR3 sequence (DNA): TGTGCCACCAGCAGAGTAAGAGAATACAATGAGCAGTTCTTC.

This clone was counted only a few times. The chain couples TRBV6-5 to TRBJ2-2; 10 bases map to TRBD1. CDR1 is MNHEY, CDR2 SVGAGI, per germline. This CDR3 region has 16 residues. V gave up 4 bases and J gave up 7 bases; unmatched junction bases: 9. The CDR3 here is CASSSPGTGDIGELFF. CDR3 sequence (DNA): TGTGCCAGCAGTTCCCCCGGGACAGGGGATATCGGGGAGCTGTTTTTT.

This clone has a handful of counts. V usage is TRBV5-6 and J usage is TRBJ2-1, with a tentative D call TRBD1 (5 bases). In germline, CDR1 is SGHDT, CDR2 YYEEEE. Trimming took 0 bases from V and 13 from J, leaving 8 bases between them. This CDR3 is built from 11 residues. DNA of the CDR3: TGTGCCAGCAGCTTGGGACAGCACCAGTTCTTC. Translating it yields CASSLGQHQFF.

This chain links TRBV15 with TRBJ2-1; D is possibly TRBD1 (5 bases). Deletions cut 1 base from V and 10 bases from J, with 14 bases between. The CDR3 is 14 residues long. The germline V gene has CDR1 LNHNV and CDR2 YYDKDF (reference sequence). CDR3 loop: CATSRAGRVLEQFF. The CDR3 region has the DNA TGTGCCACCAGCAGAGCTGGCAGGGTGTTGGAGCAGTTCTTC.

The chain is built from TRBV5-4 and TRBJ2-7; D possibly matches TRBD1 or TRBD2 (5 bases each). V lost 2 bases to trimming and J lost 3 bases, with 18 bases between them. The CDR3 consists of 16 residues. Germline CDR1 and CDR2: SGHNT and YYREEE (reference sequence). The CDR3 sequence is CASSLDPGRAYYEQYF. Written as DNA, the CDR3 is TGTGCCAGCAGCTTAGACCCGGGACGGGCATACTACGAGCAGTACTTC.